The clone carrying this TCR beta chain was observed a single time. Compared with germline, one end of the junction differs, possibly owing to a read error. The entry originates in a study of tumor-infiltrating lymphocytes in primary liver carcinoma. The template, roughly 0.45 ug total RNA, yielded TCR beta cDNA made with a constant-region primer. It was through three nested multiplex PCR rounds of slightly modified ARM-PCR that TCR beta libraries arose. Researchers ran the first two PCR rounds for approximately 9 cycles each with TRBV1-TRBV30 forward primers and a C-beta reverse primer. From the multiplex PCR reads, TCRdb called clonotypes with MiXCR, one entry per CDR3 protein. The repertoire has approximately 42,000 distinct CDR3 sequences, more than 60% of them found once; the top ten carry around two fifths. Bulk tissue was left unsorted, and RNA and DNA were co-extracted from about 21-30 mg of it.

The CDR3 has 15 amino acids. The V gene's germline CDR1 is MNHEY and CDR2 SVGAGI. The chain employs TRBV6-5 and TRBJ2-7; possibly TRBD1 for D (6 bases). Sequenced material: tumor-adjacent normal liver tissue. The clonotype was recovered from a woman in her twenties or thirties with primary liver carcinoma and hepatitis B virus infection. CDR3 protein: CASSYKDSNTYEQHF. CDR3 sequence (DNA): TGTGCCAGCAGTTACAAGGACAGCAACACCTACGAGCAGCACTTC.